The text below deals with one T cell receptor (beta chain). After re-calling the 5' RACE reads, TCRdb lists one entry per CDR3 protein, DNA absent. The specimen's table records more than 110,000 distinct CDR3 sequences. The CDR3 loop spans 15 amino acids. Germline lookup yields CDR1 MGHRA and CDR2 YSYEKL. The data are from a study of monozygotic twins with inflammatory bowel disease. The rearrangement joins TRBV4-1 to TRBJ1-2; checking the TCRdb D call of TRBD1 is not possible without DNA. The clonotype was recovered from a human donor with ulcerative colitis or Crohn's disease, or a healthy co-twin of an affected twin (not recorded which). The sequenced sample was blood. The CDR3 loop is CASSQDAGGGYGYTF.